This TCR beta chain was recovered during a study of tissue T cells after allogeneic stem cell transplantation. Study context: Pathologist review favored tissue samples showing histologically apparent lymphocytes. Study-wide points: Anatomically similar tissues had similar TCR repertoires within each patient. Few T cell clones were shared across patients, but motif clusters showed tissue-specific shared signatures.

Points on this clone: The antigen is undetermined.

Non-transplant comparator patients with other cancers had at least five gastrointestinal samples and no known gastrointestinal disease. This CDR3 contains 16 residues. The germline gives CDR1 MNHEY, CDR2 SMNVEV (reference sequence). With V trimmed by 5 bases and J by 5 bases, 15 bases remained unmatched. Using immunoSEQ multiplex PCR, the repertoire was profiled, and TCRdb retains in-frame clones only, with some absent. Of some 5,800 clones detected, roughly three fifths appear once; the ten largest clones hold 21%. The V gene is TRBV27, the J gene TRBJ2-7, with 7 bases identical to TRBD2. The sequence was obtained from a male donor at least 60 years old with lung cancer. Source: tissue from the jejunum, taken at autopsy. CDR3 sequence: CASSTPTGLTINEQYF. The CDR3 nucleotides are TGTGCCAGCAGTACACCGACGGGACTAACGATCAACGAGCAGTACTTC.